These 26 T cell receptor beta chains were all obtained from the same sample, sequenced in a study of T cell responses to AZD1222 COVID-19 vaccine. Repertoires were generated with immunoSEQ multiplex PCR, while TCRdb's copy carries only in-frame clones and drops some. The sample contains 97,000 or so clones, 90% to 95% of which appear only once. Source: peripheral blood, taken 28 days after the second AZD1222 dose. These receptors all stem from an adult who received the AZD1222 COVID-19 vaccine.

V gene TRBV7-3 combines with J gene TRBJ2-5, with D possibly matching TRBD2 (6 bases). The germline V gene has CDR1 SGHTA and CDR2 FQGTGA. The V gene lost 2 bases and the J gene lost 5 bases, with 15 bases spanning the gap. The CDR3 is 15 residues long. This chain's CDR3 is CASSLFGGVGETQYF. The CDR3 nucleotides are TGTGCCAGCAGCTTATTCGGGGGAGTAGGGGAGACCCAGTACTTC.

The chain is built from TRBV4-3 and TRBJ2-1; 12 bases are a match to TRBD2. V shed 4 bases and J 10 bases; nucleotides not matched to a gene: 11. Per germline, CDR1 LGHNA and CDR2 YSLEER. The CDR3 spans 16 residues. The CDR3 here is CASSLLLGTSGYEQFF. The CDR3 bases are TGCGCCAGCAGCCTTTTACTGGGGACTAGCGGGTACGAGCAGTTCTTC.

The genes are TRBV5-1 and TRBJ2-7; D gene ambiguous. From germline, CDR1 is SGHRS and CDR2 YFSETQ. V gave up 0 bases and J gave up 0 bases, with 10 bases separating them. The CDR3 length is 15 residues. The CDR3 sequence is CASSLGADSSYEQYF. The CDR3 DNA sequence: TGCGCCAGCAGCTTGGGGGCGGATAGCTCCTACGAGCAGTACTTC.

This chain connects TRBV30 to TRBJ2-4, with D maybe TRBD1 (6 bases). CDR3 length equals 13 residues. The germline V gene has CDR1 GTSNPN and CDR2 SVGIG (reference sequence). Trimming removed 7 bases at V and 5 bases at J, with 15 bases between. The CDR3 DNA reads TGTGCCTTTATCCGGGACACAGAAAACATTCAGTACTTC. Its protein product is CAFIRDTENIQYF.

The genes are TRBV5-6 and TRBJ2-7; D is ambiguous. The CDR3 spans 15 residues. The V gene's germline CDR1 is SGHDT and CDR2 YYEEEE. V lost 1 base to trimming and J lost 0 bases, with 11 bases between them. CDR3 sequence (DNA): TGTGCCAGCAGCTTGTATGGCAAGCCCTCCTACGAGCAGTACTTC. This translates into CASSLYGKPSYEQYF. Combining the CDR3 with reference TRBV5-6 and TRBJ2-7 gives the whole variable domain DAGVTQSPTHLIKTRGQQVTLRCSPKSGHDTVSWYQQALGQGPQFIFQYYEEEERQRGNFPDRFSGHQFPNYSSELNVNALLLGDSALYLCASSLYGKPSYEQYFGPGTRLTVT.

The rearrangement uses TRBV28 and TRBJ2-7; 14 nucleotides match TRBD2. The CDR3 extends over 18 amino acids. J was trimmed by 2 bases and V by 3 bases; bases with no gene match: 9. The germline CDR1 and CDR2 sequences are MDHEN and SYDVKM. CDR3 sequence (DNA): TGTGCCAGCAGTTTGGGGACTAGCGGGAGACTAGGGGCCTACGAGCAGTACTTC. This gives the protein CASSLGTSGRLGAYEQYF.

The chain joins TRBV27 to TRBJ2-7; 14 nucleotides match TRBD2. Losses at the gene ends were 2 bases for V and 5 bases for J; bases not matched to a gene: 5. This CDR3 region has 16 residues. Germline V gene lookup returns CDR1 MNHEY and CDR2 SMNVEV (reference sequence). CDR3: CASSLGLAGGRDEQYF. The CDR3 DNA reads TGTGCCAGCAGTTTAGGACTAGCGGGAGGACGCGACGAGCAGTACTTC.

V is TRBV16 and J is TRBJ2-7; D is unclear. Trimming shortened V by 1 base and J by 1 base, and 14 bases separated the two germline ends. The CDR3 runs 16 residues. Germline V gives CDR1 KGHSY, CDR2 FQNENV. This CDR3 reads CASSQFVPSLSYEQYF. CDR3 DNA sequence: TGTGCCAGCAGCCAATTTGTACCTTCCTTGTCCTACGAGCAGTACTTC.

This rearrangement joins TRBV5-6 to TRBJ2-7; TRBD2 matches at 8 bases. CDR1 is SGHDT, CDR2 YYEEEE, per germline. CDR3 size: 15 residues. The V gene end was trimmed by 2 bases and the J gene end by 5 bases; junction bases not matched to a gene: 9. The CDR3 nucleotides read TGTGCCAGCAGCTTTGCGGTCGCGCGGGAGGACGAGCAGTACTTC. As protein: CASSFAVAREDEQYF.

The chain uses TRBV4-1 and TRBJ1-3; D unresolved. The CDR3 is 15 amino acids. V gave up 1 base and J gave up 0 bases, with 7 bases separating them. The V gene's germline CDR1 is MGHRA and CDR2 YSYEKL. CDR3 protein: CASSQAGGSGNTIYF. DNA for the CDR3: TGCGCCAGCAGCCAAGCCGGAGGCTCTGGAAACACCATATATTTT.

The V call is TRBV7-3, the J call TRBJ2-1; 11 bases agree with TRBD1. J lost 7 bases, V lost 5 bases, and 4 bases had no gene match. The CDR3 has 14 residues. Germline V gene data show CDR1 as SGHTA and CDR2 as FQGTGA. CDR3: CASSTGQGANEQFF. The DNA for the CDR3 is TGTGCCAGCAGCACAGGACAGGGGGCGAATGAGCAGTTCTTC.

This chain connects TRBV28 to TRBJ1-6, with TRBD1 matching 7 bases. The CDR3 consists of 15 residues. Looked up from germline, CDR1 is MDHEN and CDR2 is SYDVKM. J lost 7 bases, V lost 6 bases, and 9 bases had no gene match. In DNA form, the CDR3 reads TGTGCCAGCAGCCCTCAACAGGGGATCAATTCACCCCTCCACTTT. It encodes CASSPQQGINSPLHF.

The genes are TRBV14 and TRBJ2-1; 7 bases are a match to TRBD2. The CDR3 spans 17 residues. The V gene's germline CDR1 is SGHDN and CDR2 FVKESK. The V gene end was trimmed by 3 bases and the J gene end by 2 bases; junction bases not matched to a gene: 10. The CDR3 DNA sequence: TGTGCCAGCAGCCACTCCCCGACTAGCCTCACCTACAATGAGCAGTTCTTC. As protein: CASSHSPTSLTYNEQFF.

This chain links TRBV5-1 with TRBJ2-1; TRBD2 aligns across 14 bases. Germline V lookup: CDR1 SGHRS, CDR2 YFSETQ. Trimming cost V 4 bases and J 7 bases; bases outside gene matches: 4. CDR3 length: 15 amino acids. This CDR3 is CASSVGTSGSNEQFF. DNA for the CDR3: TGCGCCAGCAGCGTGGGGACTAGCGGGAGTAATGAGCAGTTCTTC.

The rearrangement joins TRBV5-4 to TRBJ2-3; D is ambiguous. The V gene lost 3 bases and the J gene lost 3 bases, with 5 bases spanning the gap. CDR3 length equals 12 residues. Germline V gene lookup returns CDR1 SGHNT and CDR2 YYREEE (reference sequence). The CDR3 reads CASSSRTDTQYF. CDR3 coding DNA: TGTGCCAGCAGCTCTCGTACAGATACGCAGTATTTT.

V usage is TRBV7-8 and J usage is TRBJ2-7; TRBD1 agrees at 7 bases. Germline V gives CDR1 SGHVS, CDR2 FQNEAQ. V lost 5 bases to trimming and J lost 0 bases; unmatched junction nucleotides: 7. The CDR3 is made up of 15 amino acids. CDR3 nucleotide sequence: TGTGCCAGCAGCCCCCACCGACAGGGCTCCTACGAGCAGTACTTC. It specifies CASSPHRQGSYEQYF.

The V gene is TRBV5-1, the J gene TRBJ2-1; 9 nucleotides agree with TRBD2. This CDR3 is built from 16 residues. Germline CDR1 reads SGHRS; CDR2 reads YFSETQ. V shed 7 bases and J 4 bases; nucleotides not matched to a gene: 12. The CDR3 DNA sequence: TGCGCCAGCGGACCTAACGGAGCGGGAGGTTACAATGAGCAGTTCTTC. It yields the protein CASGPNGAGGYNEQFF.

V is TRBV6-2 or TRBV6-3 and J is TRBJ1-1; 8 bases agree with TRBD1. The germline CDR1 and CDR2 sequences are MNHEY and SVGEGT. CDR3 size: 17 residues. V dropped 4 bases and J dropped 6; count of bases not matched to a gene: 16. The chain's CDR3 is CASSFPRTGKVDAEAFF. The CDR3 DNA follows: TGTGCCAGCAGTTTCCCGCGGACAGGGAAGGTTGATGCTGAAGCTTTCTTT.

The chain joins TRBV7-2 to TRBJ2-7; D is perhaps TRBD1 (5 bases). The length of the CDR3 is 13 residues. Trimming left V 5 bases short and J 2 bases short, with 10 bases between. Germline CDR1 and CDR2: SGHTA and FQGNSA. The CDR3 protein is CASSQQVAYEQYF. The CDR3 DNA reads as TGTGCCAGCAGCCAACAGGTCGCCTACGAGCAGTACTTC.

This rearrangement joins TRBV5-8 to TRBJ1-1, with no clear D. V lost 0 bases, J lost 11 bases, and 20 bases lay in between. CDR1 SGHTS and CDR2 YDEGEE come from the germline V gene. The CDR3 runs 15 residues. The CDR3 here is CASSLALSGSSRAFF. As DNA, the CDR3 is TGTGCCAGCAGCTTGGCTCTGTCCGGGTCTTCGAGGGCTTTCTTT.

This chain joins TRBV9 and TRBJ2-7, with D possibly matching TRBD1 (6 bases). This CDR3 contains 14 residues. Germline loops: CDR1 SGDLS, CDR2 YYNGEE. Trimming cost V 0 bases and J 3 bases, with 10 bases left between them. The DNA for the CDR3 is TGTGCCAGCAGCGTAGATCAGGGGAGCTACGAGCAGTACTTC. Translating gives CASSVDQGSYEQYF.

Here the CDR3 reads CASSTRNSGANVLTF. The CDR3, as DNA: TGTGCCAGCAGCACCAGAAACTCTGGGGCCAACGTCCTGACTTTC. V usage is TRBV13 and J usage is TRBJ2-6; D is undetermined. V lost 5 bases and J lost 0, with 8 bases in between. Germline V gene sequence: CDR1 PRHDT, CDR2 FYEKMQ (reference sequence). The CDR3 runs 15 residues.

The rearrangement links TRBV1 to TRBJ1-1. TRBV1 is described as a pseudogene. The CDR3 extends over 14 amino acids. The CDR3 reads CTSSQEAHGTEAFF. CDR3 in DNA: TGCACCAGCAGCCAAGAGGCTCACGGCACTGAAGCTTTCTTT.

The chain couples TRBV5-1 to TRBJ2-1; D is ambiguous. V lost 2 bases and J lost 0, with 12 bases in between. Germline V gene data show CDR1 as SGHRS and CDR2 as YFSETQ. The CDR3 covers 16 residues. Written as DNA, the CDR3 is TGCGCCAGCAGCTTTGGACCTAAGAGCTCCTACAATGAGCAGTTCTTC. It is translated as CASSFGPKSSYNEQFF.

The chain recombines TRBV28 with TRBJ2-1, with 8 bases matching TRBD2. Trimming took 6 bases from V and 4 from J; bases not matched to a gene: 8. The CDR3 runs to 15 residues. Germline loops: CDR1 MDHEN, CDR2 SYDVKM. CDR3 bases: TGTGCCAGCAGCCCTCTGCGGGAGGCTTACAATGAGCAGTTCTTC. Amino acid sequence: CASSPLREAYNEQFF.

This clone has more than one count but fewer than ten. The chain carries TRBV6-5 and TRBJ1-1; perhaps TRBD1 as D (5 bases). V gave up 4 bases and J gave up 5 bases, with 17 bases separating them. CDR3 length equals 15 residues. Germline V CDR1 and CDR2: MNHEY, SVGAGI. Here the CDR3 DNA reads TGTGCCAGCAGTTCCCATGCCGCAGGGAAGACTGAAGCTTTCTTT. As protein: CASSSHAAGKTEAFF.